Listed below are T cell receptor beta chains from one sample, sequenced in a study of cytomegalovirus exposure and HLA in healthy donors. Sequenced by immunoSEQ multiplex PCR; TCRdb stores in-frame clones only, minus some. This table has about 83,000 clones, roughly 76% appearing once. Sequenced material: PBMCs. The origin of the receptors is a woman in her twenties or thirties in good health and CMV-seronegative. Both conserved end residues are part of each CDR3. The D gene is left open where the match is weak. Clone size is shown for a subset of rows, as once, few, many or a class of expanded clone.

once	14	TRBV11-2	TRBJ2-7	TRBD1	CASSPGQGAEGQYF	TGTGCCAGCAGCCCCGGACAGGGGGCGGAAGGGCAGTACTTC
NA	14	TRBV11-2	TRBJ1-2	NA	CASSPRGGPYGYTF	TGTGCCAGCAGCCCCCGAGGGGGTCCCTATGGCTACACCTTC
NA	15	TRBV6-1	TRBJ2-1	TRBD2	CASSSYSGRFGEQFF	TGTGCCAGCAGTTCATATAGCGGGAGGTTTGGTGAGCAGTTCTTC
NA	14	TRBV19	TRBJ2-7	NA	CASSPRIQGYEQYF	TGTGCCAGTAGCCCGAGGATACAGGGCTACGAGCAGTACTTC
once	15	TRBV5-1	TRBJ2-2	NA	CASSRRQDNTGELFF	TGCGCCAGCAGTCGAAGACAGGACAACACCGGGGAGCTGTTTTTT
NA	15	TRBV7-3	TRBJ2-7	TRBD2	CASSPQGGGISEQYF	TGTGCCAGCAGCCCCCAAGGCGGGGGGATTAGCGAGCAGTACTTC
NA	14	TRBV7-9	TRBJ2-3	NA	CASTQYQRTDTQYF	TGTGCCAGCACCCAGTACCAGAGGACAGATACGCAGTATTTT
NA	15	TRBV5-1	TRBJ2-7	TRBD1	CASSPRPTGQTEQYF	TGCGCCAGCAGTCCGCGCCCGACAGGGCAGACCGAGCAGTACTTC
few	15	TRBV5-1	TRBJ1-1	TRBD1	CASSPLTGFGTEAFF	TGCGCCAGCAGCCCCCTGACAGGGTTCGGCACTGAAGCTTTCTTT
few	14	TRBV18	TRBJ1-2	NA	CASSTDSPNYGYTF	TGTGCCAGCTCAACGGACAGCCCTAACTATGGCTACACCTTC
NA	13	TRBV19	TRBJ2-5	NA	CASSEMGVETQYF	TGTGCCAGCTCCGAAATGGGAGTTGAGACCCAGTACTTC
NA	14	TRBV9	TRBJ2-1	TRBD2	CASSGTSGPDEQFF	TGTGCCAGCTCCGGGACTAGCGGGCCCGATGAGCAGTTCTTC
few	17	TRBV19	TRBJ1-5	NA	CASSIDKDFTSNQPQHF	TGTGCCAGTAGTATAGATAAAGACTTCACCAGCAATCAGCCCCAGCATTTT
NA	15	TRBV5-1	TRBJ2-1	NA	CASRPEGRAAGEQFF	TGCGCCAGCCGCCCGGAGGGCCGAGCGGCGGGTGAGCAGTTCTTC
NA	15	TRBV30	TRBJ2-3	TRBD2	CAWSGAGKSTDTQYF	TGTGCCTGGAGTGGAGCGGGGAAGAGCACAGATACGCAGTATTTT
NA	13	TRBV19	TRBJ2-7	NA	CASSIPATSAQYF	TGTGCCAGTAGTATTCCGGCTACTAGTGCGCAGTACTTC
NA	14	TRBV29-1	TRBJ2-1	NA	CSALAAPIGNEQFF	TGCAGCGCCTTAGCGGCCCCCATTGGGAATGAGCAGTTCTTC
once	15	TRBV4-2	TRBJ2-1	NA	CASSQLVAANNEQFF	TGTGCCAGCAGCCAACTCGTAGCGGCTAACAATGAGCAGTTCTTC
NA	16	TRBV15	TRBJ2-4	TRBD2	CATNPGTSGTKNIQYF	TGTGCCACCAACCCGGGGACTAGCGGCACCAAAAACATTCAGTACTTC
NA	15	TRBV6-6	TRBJ1-1	TRBD1	CASSYIRQGGTEAFF	TGTGCCAGCAGTTACATCCGACAGGGTGGGACTGAAGCTTTCTTT
NA	13	TRBV10-3	TRBJ2-1	TRBD1	CAIPGTGENEQFF	TGTGCCATCCCGGGGACAGGGGAAAATGAGCAGTTCTTC
NA	15	TRBV19	TRBJ1-6	TRBD1	CASSTGQSGNSPLHF	TGTGCCAGTAGTACGGGACAGTCTGGAAATTCACCCCTCCACTTT
NA	15	TRBV11-3	TRBJ2-3	TRBD2	CASSLGASGTDTQYF	TGTGCCAGCAGCTTAGGGGCTAGCGGGACAGATACGCAGTATTTT
NA	14	TRBV5-1	TRBJ2-5	TRBD1	CASSLGQGGETQYF	TGCGCCAGCAGCTTGGGACAGGGTGGAGAGACCCAGTACTTC
NA	15	TRBV5-4	TRBJ2-5	TRBD2	CASSLKAGEVETQYF	TGTGCCAGCAGCTTGAAAGCGGGAGAGGTGGAGACCCAGTACTTC
NA	18	TRBV28	TRBJ2-3	TRBD2	CASSSPPFGGRVSDTQYF	TGTGCCAGCAGTTCCCCCCCCTTCGGCGGGAGGGTATCAGATACGCAGTATTTT
once	15	TRBV9	TRBJ1-3	NA	CASSVGGEVGNTIYF	TGTGCCAGCAGCGTAGGCGGGGAAGTAGGAAACACCATATATTTT
NA	14	TRBV28	TRBJ2-7	NA	CASSLGGPRGEQYF	TGTGCCAGCAGTTTAGGTGGTCCGCGAGGAGAGCAGTACTTC
NA	15	TRBV5-8	TRBJ2-4	NA	CASWWPSLAKNIQYF	TGTGCCAGCTGGTGGCCCAGTCTAGCCAAAAACATTCAGTACTTC
NA	15	TRBV27	TRBJ2-7	TRBD1	CASRKGGMISYEQYF	TGTGCCAGCAGGAAAGGGGGCATGATTTCCTACGAGCAGTACTTC
NA	16	TRBV28	TRBJ2-5	NA	CASIRVLGGYGETQYF	TGTGCCAGCATTCGGGTCCTCGGGGGTTATGGGGAGACCCAGTACTTC
NA	14	TRBV6-5	TRBJ1-1	NA	CASSYSRGNTEAFF	TGTGCCAGCAGTTACTCCCGGGGGAACACTGAAGCTTTCTTT
few	15	TRBV5-4	TRBJ2-1	NA	CASSLAGGIYNEQFF	TGTGCCAGCAGCTTGGCTGGCGGGATCTACAATGAGCAGTTCTTC
NA	16	TRBV28	TRBJ2-2	TRBD2	CASSSGLAAGTGELFF	TGTGCCAGCAGTTCCGGACTAGCGGCAGGAACCGGGGAGCTGTTTTTT
NA	17	TRBV28	TRBJ2-7	TRBD2	CASSLSGLAGGSYEQYF	TGTGCCAGCAGTTTATCGGGACTAGCGGGAGGATCCTACGAGCAGTACTTC
NA	13	TRBV5-6	TRBJ2-7	TRBD2	CASHGLAGDEQYF	TGTGCCAGCCATGGACTAGCGGGAGACGAGCAGTACTTC
NA	14	TRBV21-1	TRBJ2-1	NA	CASEGTRYYNEQFF	TGTGCCAGCGAGGGGACTAGGTACTACAATGAGCAGTTCTTC
NA	15	TRBV18	TRBJ2-7	TRBD2	CASSPFAGGTYEQYF	TGTGCCAGCTCCCCGTTCGCGGGAGGAACCTACGAGCAGTACTTC
NA	15	TRBV30	TRBJ2-2	TRBD2	CAFSPGTSATGELFF	TGTGCCTTCTCACCCGGGACTAGCGCCACCGGGGAGCTGTTTTTT
once	15	TRBV19	TRBJ2-1	TRBD1	CASSIGTGPYNEQFF	TGTGCCAGTAGTATAGGGACAGGCCCCTACAATGAGCAGTTCTTC
NA	14	TRBV11-2	TRBJ1-2	NA	CASGSRGTNYGYTF	TGTGCCAGCGGCTCTAGGGGGACTAACTATGGCTACACCTTC
NA	16	TRBV4-1	TRBJ1-2	TRBD1	CASSRPTRQGDRVATF	TGCGCCAGCAGCCGCCCCACCCGACAAGGAGACAGGGTGGCTACCTTC
NA	17	TRBV9	TRBJ1-3	TRBD1	CASSENRGTFAGNTIYF	TGTGCCAGCAGCGAAAACAGGGGCACGTTTGCTGGAAACACCATATATTTT
NA	17	TRBV7-9	TRBJ2-2	TRBD2	CSSGNDPSGINTGELFF	TGTTCCAGCGGAAACGACCCAAGCGGGATCAACACCGGGGAGCTGTTTTTT
NA	16	TRBV7-2	TRBJ2-1	NA	CASSPGKSSSYNEQFF	TGTGCCAGCAGCCCAGGGAAATCGAGCTCCTACAATGAGCAGTTCTTC
NA	15	TRBV10-1	TRBJ1-4	NA	CASSAGHLHQGKLFF	TGCGCCAGCAGTGCCGGACACCTACACCAGGGAAAACTGTTTTTT
NA	16	TRBV6-1	TRBJ2-7	NA	CASSGSAAYPTYEQYF	TGTGCCAGCAGTGGATCAGCGGCCTATCCAACCTACGAGCAGTACTTC
NA	13	TRBV27	TRBJ2-2	TRBD2	CASSLAGPRELFF	TGTGCCAGCAGTCTAGCGGGCCCGCGGGAGCTGTTTTTT
few	16	TRBV5-1	TRBJ1-5	TRBD1	CASSLGTGSLNQPQHF	TGCGCCAGCAGCTTGGGGACAGGCTCCCTCAATCAGCCCCAGCATTTT
NA	14	TRBV23-1	TRBJ2-7	TRBD1	CASSRGTGGGEQYF	TGCGCCAGCAGCCGAGGGACAGGGGGCGGCGAGCAGTACTTC
once	16	TRBV5-5	TRBJ2-1	NA	CASSKDSRSSYNEQFF	TGTGCCAGCAGTAAGGATAGTCGGAGCTCCTACAATGAGCAGTTCTTC
NA	16	TRBV28	TRBJ1-1	TRBD1	CASSGARTGDYPEAFF	TGTGCCAGCAGTGGAGCGAGGACAGGCGATTATCCTGAAGCTTTCTTT
NA	18	TRBV7-2	TRBJ2-1	NA	CASSLRYPDISSYNEQFF	TGTGCCAGCAGCTTAAGGTATCCAGACATAAGCTCCTACAATGAGCAGTTCTTC